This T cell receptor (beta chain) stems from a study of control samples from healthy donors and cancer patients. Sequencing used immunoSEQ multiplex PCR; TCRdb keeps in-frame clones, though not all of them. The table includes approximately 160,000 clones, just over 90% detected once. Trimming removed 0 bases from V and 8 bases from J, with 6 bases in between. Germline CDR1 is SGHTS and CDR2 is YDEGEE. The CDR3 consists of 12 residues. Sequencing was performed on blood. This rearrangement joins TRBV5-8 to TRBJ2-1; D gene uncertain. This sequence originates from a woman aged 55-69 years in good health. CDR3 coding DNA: TGTGCCAGCAGCTTGGTGTGGTATGAGCAGTTCTTC. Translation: CASSLVWYEQFF.